The clone carrying this T cell receptor (beta chain) was recorded many times. CDR3-region Arm-PCR and iRepertoire HTBI primers produced the TCR beta libraries. TCRdb analysed the multiplex PCR reads with MiXCR anew, one entry per CDR3 protein. The sample has some 470,000 distinct CDR3 sequences, roughly 21% seen once. The data were obtained in a study of regulatory T cells in long-lasting Graves disease. Specified time point: persistent/refractory GD, antithyroid drugs over 5 years with positive TRAb. Researchers made the TCR library from RNA that was extracted from PBMCs. Germline V gene data show CDR1 as SQVTM and CDR2 as ANQGSEA. This CDR3 comprises 14 residues. V was clipped by 6 bases and J by 5 bases, with 19 bases between them.

This specimen was peripheral blood mononuclear cells (PBMCs), taken when the disease was refractory, from a patient treated with antithyroid drugs. The origin of this receptor is a female donor with Graves disease. The J gene is TRBJ1-2, the V gene TRBV29-1; tentative D call: TRBD1 (5 bases). The CDR3 bases are TGCAGCGTCCGCGGGAGGGGCAGAGAGTATGGCTACACCTTC. The encoded protein is CSVRGRGREYGYTF.